Each of the 25 T cell receptor beta chains below was sequenced from the same sample in a study of OX40 agonist ivuxolimab in advanced cancers. Assay used: immunoSEQ multiplex PCR; TCRdb lists only in-frame clones, some missing. The sample contains 14,000 to 15,000 clones, less than 85% of which appear only once. Sequencing used CD4+ or CD8+ T cells sorted from blood, obtained in a trial of the OX40 agonist ivuxolimab. These receptors were obtained from an adult with an advanced solid tumor such as melanoma, head and neck, liver or kidney cancer.

The V call is TRBV10-2, the J call TRBJ2-1, with 12 bases lining up with TRBD2. CDR3 length: 15 amino acids. V lost 10 bases, J lost 5 bases, and 9 bases stayed unmatched. Germline V gene sequence: CDR1 WSHSY, CDR2 SAAADI. The CDR3 region is CATETSGSWDNEQFF. The CDR3 DNA follows: TGCGCCACCGAGACTAGCGGGAGTTGGGACAATGAGCAGTTCTTC.

The chain combines TRBV5-1 with TRBJ2-2; 13 nucleotides agree with TRBD2. The germline V gene has CDR1 SGHRS and CDR2 YFSETQ. The CDR3 covers 17 residues. The J segment lost 4 bases and the V segment lost 2 bases, leaving 5 bases of the junction unmatched. CDR3 in amino acids: CASSFRTSGGGTGELFF. The CDR3 DNA reads TGCGCCAGCAGCTTTCGGACTAGCGGGGGCGGCACCGGGGAGCTGTTTTTT.

The V and J genes are TRBV11-3 and TRBJ2-1, with D tentatively TRBD2 (8 bases). V shed 5 bases and J shed 9 bases, with 23 bases lying between them. Germline V CDR1 and CDR2: SGHNT, YENEEA. This CDR3 comprises 16 residues. In DNA form, the CDR3 reads TGTGCCAGCAGCCCGTCGTTCGGGAGGGGGCGGAGTGAGCAGTTCTTC. As protein: CASSPSFGRGRSEQFF.

The rearrangement links TRBV5-6 to TRBJ2-2, with 10 bases identical to TRBD1. V was clipped by 4 bases and J by 5 bases; unmatched bases: 5. This CDR3 is 15 amino acids long. Germline values: CDR1 SGHDT, CDR2 YYEEEE. The CDR3 sequence: CASSRGQGITGELFF. The CDR3 DNA follows: TGTGCCAGCAGCAGGGGACAGGGGATTACCGGGGAGCTGTTTTTT.

The V call is TRBV10-1, the J call TRBJ2-1; D might be TRBD1 (5 bases). Germline CDR1 reads WNHNN; CDR2 reads SYGVQD (reference sequence). Trimming took off 3 bases at V and 4 bases at J, with 7 bases between the two ends. The CDR3 sequence is 13 residues long. Here the CDR3 reads CASSDPGYNEQFF. The CDR3 nucleotides read TGCGCCAGCAGTGATCCAGGGTACAATGAGCAGTTCTTC.

The chain recombines TRBV4-2 with TRBJ1-4; TRBD1 might be the D (5 bases). V was clipped by 10 bases and J by 3 bases, with 21 bases between them. CDR3 length: 16 residues. Germline V gives CDR1 LGHNA, CDR2 YNFKEQ. The CDR3 sequence is CATRRLSTEANEKLFF. The CDR3 DNA reads as TGTGCCACCCGTCGGCTCTCGACAGAGGCTAATGAAAAACTGTTTTTT.

This clone rates as medium-sized. The chain recombines TRBV6-6 with TRBJ1-1; 9 nucleotides match TRBD1. The CDR3 is 14 amino acids. Trimming took 6 bases from V and 1 from J; bases not matched to a gene: 3. Germline V gene data show CDR1 as MNHNY and CDR2 as SVGAGI (reference sequence). The CDR3 DNA sequence: TGTGCCAGCAGCCTGGGACAGGGGAACACTGAAGCTTTCTTT. It specifies CASSLGQGNTEAFF.

The J gene is TRBJ2-5, the V gene TRBV27, with D possibly TRBD2 on 5 matching bases. This CDR3 has 14 residues. In germline, CDR1 is MNHEY, CDR2 SMNVEV (reference sequence). V gave up 6 bases and J gave up 5 bases, with 16 bases separating them. CDR3 protein: CASRLFPRGETQYF. DNA of the CDR3: TGTGCCAGCAGACTCTTTCCCCGCGGGGAGACCCAGTACTTC.

V is TRBV4-2 and J is TRBJ1-1; 8 nucleotides line up with TRBD1. The CDR3 totals 14 residues. V lost 4 bases, J lost 0 bases, and 1 base stayed unmatched. The germline gives CDR1 LGHNA, CDR2 YNFKEQ. The CDR3 nucleotides are TGTGCCAGCAGCCCCAGGGGGCTGAACACTGAAGCTTTCTTT. The encoded protein is CASSPRGLNTEAFF.

In this sample, this clone turned up once. This rearrangement joins TRBV7-2 to TRBJ2-5; D perhaps matches TRBD2 (5 bases). The J call may be incorrect, as the DNA end agrees better with TRBJ2-7. CDR1 is SGHTA and CDR2 is FQGNSA in the germline V gene. The length of the CDR3 is 13 residues. The CDR3: CASSPTSYYEQYF. The CDR3 DNA reads TGTGCCAGCAGCCCCACTAGTTACTACGAGCAGTACTTC.

This rearrangement joins TRBV5-4 to TRBJ1-4; no clear D. The V end lost 3 bases, the J end lost 4 bases, and 7 bases lay between the germline ends. The CDR3 runs to 13 residues. The germline CDR1 and CDR2 sequences are SGHNT and YYREEE (reference sequence). CDR3 coding DNA: TGTGCCAGCAGCTACGAGGTTAATGAAAAACTGTTTTTT. Translating it yields CASSYEVNEKLFF.

Details on this clone: The same CDR3 is also encoded by other DNA sequences in this sample. The chain has TRBV27 and TRBJ2-1, with 7 bases aligning to TRBD1. Per germline, CDR1 MNHEY and CDR2 SMNVEV (reference sequence). The CDR3 runs 15 residues. V dropped 5 bases and J dropped 4; count of bases not matched to a gene: 8. In DNA form, the CDR3 reads TGTGCCAGCAGTCCCGGGACAGTTGGTTACAATGAGCAGTTCTTC. It specifies CASSPGTVGYNEQFF.

The V and J genes are TRBV14 and TRBJ2-7; D ambiguous. Deletions cut 6 bases from V and 5 bases from J, with 20 bases between. This CDR3 spans 15 amino acids. The germline V gene encodes CDR1 SGHDN and CDR2 FVKESK. CDR3 DNA sequence: TGTGCCAGCAGTCCTTGGGCGGTTTATTCTAACGAGCAGTACTTC. Translating gives CASSPWAVYSNEQYF. Full variable domain (rest looked up from reference TRBV14 and TRBJ2-7): EAGVTQFPSHSVIEKGQTVTLRCDPISGHDNLYWYRRVMGKEIKFLLHFVKESKQDESGMPNNRFLAERTGGTYSTLKVQPAELEDSGVYFCASSPWAVYSNEQYFGPGTRLTVT.

The V gene is TRBV6-1, the J gene TRBJ1-2, with 10 bases aligning to TRBD1. Unmatched junction bases numbered 7, after V lost 8 bases and J lost 7 bases. The CDR3 has 13 residues. CDR1 is MNHNS and CDR2 is SASEGT in the germline V gene. The DNA of the CDR3 is TGTGCCAGCTATCAGACAGGGGGCTCTGGCTACACCTTC. This encodes CASYQTGGSGYTF.

V gene TRBV11-3 combines with J gene TRBJ2-2; a possible D gene is TRBD2 (7 bases). The CDR3 has 19 amino acids. Trimming took off 1 base at V and 5 bases at J, with 23 bases between the two ends. Germline CDR1 reads SGHNT; CDR2 reads YENEEA. The CDR3 DNA reads as TGTGCCAGCAGCTTAGCCGCAAAGAAGGCGGGGGCGATAACCGGGGAGCTGTTTTTT. It yields the protein CASSLAAKKAGAITGELFF.

This CDR3 is CASRATLAGKAYEQYF. In nucleotides, the CDR3 is TGTGCCAGCAGGGCGACCTTAGCGGGAAAAGCTTACGAGCAGTACTTC. V gene TRBV7-3 combines with J gene TRBJ2-7; 8 bases fit TRBD2. Trimming cost V 6 bases and J 4 bases; bases outside gene matches: 14. Germline lookup yields CDR1 SGHTA and CDR2 FQGTGA. The CDR3 sequence is 16 residues long.

The genes are TRBV4-3 and TRBJ2-7; no reliable D call. Trimming pared 1 base from V and 2 bases from J, leaving 9 bases between. This CDR3 is 14 amino acids long. Germline V gene lookup returns CDR1 LGHNA and CDR2 YSLEER. CDR3 in amino acids: CASSQGDPAYEQYF. CDR3 DNA sequence: TGCGCCAGCAGCCAAGGCGACCCAGCCTACGAGCAGTACTTC.

This chain connects TRBV6-5 to TRBJ2-1; 10 nucleotides agree with TRBD2. With 7 bases clipped from V and 6 bases from J, the junction kept 9 bases outside the gene matches. The CDR3 is 15 residues long. The germline gives CDR1 MNHEY, CDR2 SVGAGI. CDR3 amino acids: CASKSSGGDINEQFF. The CDR3 coding sequence is TGTGCCAGCAAGTCTAGCGGGGGAGATATCAATGAGCAGTTCTTC.

This clone was seen only once. The J gene is TRBJ1-1, the V gene TRBV7-8; 7 bases fit TRBD1. Germline values: CDR1 SGHVS, CDR2 FQNEAQ. V lost 6 bases, J lost 1 base, and 8 bases stayed unmatched. The CDR3 consists of 15 residues. CDR3 coding DNA: TGTGCCAGCAGTACATTGGGGACAGAGAACACTGAAGCTTTCTTT. It is translated as CASSTLGTENTEAFF.

V is TRBV6-6 and J is TRBJ2-2; no definite D call. Germline V gene lookup returns CDR1 MNHNY and CDR2 SVGAGI (reference sequence). Trimming cost V 6 bases and J 0 bases, with 2 bases left between them. The CDR3 sequence is 12 residues long. The CDR3 coding sequence is TGTGCCAGCAGCCCGAACACCGGGGAGCTGTTTTTT. The encoded protein is CASSPNTGELFF.

The J gene is TRBJ2-7, the V gene TRBV7-2; TRBD1 matches at 10 bases. The CDR3 has 14 amino acids. In germline, CDR1 is SGHTA, CDR2 FQGNSA. V was clipped by 3 bases and J by 3 bases; unmatched bases: 2. Here the CDR3 DNA reads TGTGCCAGCAGCTTCGGGACAGGGGTCTACGAGCAGTACTTC. Protein: CASSFGTGVYEQYF.

V and J are TRBV13 and TRBJ1-4, with D possibly being TRBD1 (5 bases). This CDR3 is 16 amino acids long. Germline loops: CDR1 PRHDT, CDR2 FYEKMQ (reference sequence). Trimming removed 2 bases at V and 3 bases at J, with 13 bases between. Written as DNA, the CDR3 is TGTGCCAGCAGCTTATCCCTGACAGAAGCTAATGAAAAACTGTTTTTT. Translating it yields CASSLSLTEANEKLFF.

This chain links TRBV6-4 with TRBJ2-1; a possible D gene is TRBD2 (6 bases). The V end was cut by 2 bases, the J end by 2 bases, with 13 bases between. Germline-derived CDR1 and CDR2 are MRHNA and SNTAGT. This CDR3 is 16 amino acids long. The CDR3 is CASSDNWLAPYNEQFF. As DNA, the CDR3 is TGTGCCAGCAGTGACAATTGGCTAGCGCCCTACAATGAGCAGTTCTTC.

V gene TRBV4-3 combines with J gene TRBJ2-7, with TRBD2 matching over 8 bases. Looked up from germline, CDR1 is LGHNA and CDR2 is YSLEER. The CDR3 runs to 18 residues. J was trimmed by 10 bases and V by 0 bases; bases with no gene match: 20. For the CDR3, the DNA is TGCGCCAGCAGCCAAGATCGGACGGGAGGCGGGAGGTGGGTCGAACAGTACTTC. Translated: CASSQDRTGGGRWVEQYF.

The CDR3 bases are TGTGCCAGCAGCCCTAGGATAGGGGGAGAGACCCAGTACTTC. This codes for CASSPRIGGETQYF. This rearrangement joins TRBV7-9 to TRBJ2-5, with D maybe TRBD1 (6 bases). Per germline, CDR1 SEHNR and CDR2 FQNEAQ (reference sequence). Trimming removed 5 bases at V and 4 bases at J, with 14 bases between. The CDR3 totals 14 residues.